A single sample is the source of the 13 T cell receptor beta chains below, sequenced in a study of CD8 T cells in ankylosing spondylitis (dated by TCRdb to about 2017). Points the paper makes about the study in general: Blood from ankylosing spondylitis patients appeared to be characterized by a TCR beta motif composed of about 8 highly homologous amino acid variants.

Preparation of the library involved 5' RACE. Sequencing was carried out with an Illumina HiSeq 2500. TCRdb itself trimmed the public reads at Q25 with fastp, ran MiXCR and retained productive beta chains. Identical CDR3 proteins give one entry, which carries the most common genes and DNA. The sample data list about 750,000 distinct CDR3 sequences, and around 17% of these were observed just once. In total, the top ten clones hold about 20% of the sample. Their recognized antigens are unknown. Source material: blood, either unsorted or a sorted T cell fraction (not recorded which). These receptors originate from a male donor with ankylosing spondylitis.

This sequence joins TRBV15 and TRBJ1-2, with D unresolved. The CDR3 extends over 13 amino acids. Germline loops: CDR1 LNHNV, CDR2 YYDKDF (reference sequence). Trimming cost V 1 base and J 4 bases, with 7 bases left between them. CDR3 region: CATSRGQVYGYTF. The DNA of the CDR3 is TGTGCCACCAGCAGAGGCCAGGTCTATGGCTACACCTTC. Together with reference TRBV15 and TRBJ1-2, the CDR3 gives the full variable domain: DAMVIQNPRYQVTQFGKPVTLSCSQTLNHNVMYWYQQKSSQAPKLLFHYYDKDFNNEADTPDNFQSRRPNTSFCFLDIRSPGLGDTAMYLCATSRGQVYGYTFGSGTRLTVV.

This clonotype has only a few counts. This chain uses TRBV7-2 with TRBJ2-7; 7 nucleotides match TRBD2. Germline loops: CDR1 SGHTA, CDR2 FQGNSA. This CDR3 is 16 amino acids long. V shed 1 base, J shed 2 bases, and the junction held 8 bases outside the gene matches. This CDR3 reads CASSLGSVGGAYEQYF. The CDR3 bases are TGTGCCAGCAGCTTAGGGTCGGTGGGGGGGGCCTACGAGCAGTACTTC.

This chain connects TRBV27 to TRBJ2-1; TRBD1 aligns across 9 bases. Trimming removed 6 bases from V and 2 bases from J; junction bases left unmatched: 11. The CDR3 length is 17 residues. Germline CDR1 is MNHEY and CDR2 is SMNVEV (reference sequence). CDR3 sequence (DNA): TGTGCCAGCAGATCGGGGACAGGGCGATCCCCCTACAATGAGCAGTTCTTC. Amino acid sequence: CASRSGTGRSPYNEQFF.

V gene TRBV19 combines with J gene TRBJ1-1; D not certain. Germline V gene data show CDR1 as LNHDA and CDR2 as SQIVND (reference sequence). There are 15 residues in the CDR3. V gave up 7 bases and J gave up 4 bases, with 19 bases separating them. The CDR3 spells CASTPLIRGSTEAFF. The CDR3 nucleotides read TGTGCCAGTACCCCCCTCATCCGGGGAAGCACTGAAGCTTTCTTT.

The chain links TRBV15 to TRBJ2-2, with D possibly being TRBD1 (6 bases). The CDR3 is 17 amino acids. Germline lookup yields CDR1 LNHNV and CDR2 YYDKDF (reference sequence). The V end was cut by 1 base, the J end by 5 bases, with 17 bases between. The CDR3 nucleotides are TGTGCCACCAGCAGAGGAGGTTCAGGGGCCGGGACCGGGGAGCTGTTTTTT. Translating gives CATSRGGSGAGTGELFF.

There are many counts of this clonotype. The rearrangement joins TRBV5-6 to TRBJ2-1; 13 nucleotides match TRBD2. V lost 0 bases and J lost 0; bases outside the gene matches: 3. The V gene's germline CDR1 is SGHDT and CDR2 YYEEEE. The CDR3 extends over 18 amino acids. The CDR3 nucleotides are TGTGCCAGCAGCTTGGGGACTAGCGGGGGTAGCTCCTACAATGAGCAGTTCTTC. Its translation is CASSLGTSGGSSYNEQFF.

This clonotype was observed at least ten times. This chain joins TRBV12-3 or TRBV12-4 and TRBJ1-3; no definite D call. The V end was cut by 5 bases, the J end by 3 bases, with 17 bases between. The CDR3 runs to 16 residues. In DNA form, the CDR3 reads TGTGCCAGCAGTCCGGGAGGACCACGTGGTGGAAACACCATATATTTT. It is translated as CASSPGGPRGGNTIYF.

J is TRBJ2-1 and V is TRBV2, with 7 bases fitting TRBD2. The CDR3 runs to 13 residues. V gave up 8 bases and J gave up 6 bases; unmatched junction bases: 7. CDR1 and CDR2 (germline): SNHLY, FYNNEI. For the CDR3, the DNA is TGTGCCAGCGGAGGGCTAGCGGTCAATGAGCAGTTCTTC. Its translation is CASGGLAVNEQFF.

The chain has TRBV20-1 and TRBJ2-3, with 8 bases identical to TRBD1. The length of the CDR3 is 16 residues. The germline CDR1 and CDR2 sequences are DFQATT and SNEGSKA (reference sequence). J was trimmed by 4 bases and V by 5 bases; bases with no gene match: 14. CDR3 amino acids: CSASKPDRGSSDTQYF. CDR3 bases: TGCAGTGCTTCAAAACCAGACAGGGGAAGCTCAGATACGCAGTATTTT.

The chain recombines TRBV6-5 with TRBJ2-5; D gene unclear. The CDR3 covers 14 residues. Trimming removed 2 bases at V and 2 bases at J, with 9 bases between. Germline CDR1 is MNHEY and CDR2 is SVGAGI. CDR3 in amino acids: CASSYVRQQETQYF. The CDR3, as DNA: TGTGCCAGCAGTTACGTTCGGCAACAAGAGACCCAGTACTTC.

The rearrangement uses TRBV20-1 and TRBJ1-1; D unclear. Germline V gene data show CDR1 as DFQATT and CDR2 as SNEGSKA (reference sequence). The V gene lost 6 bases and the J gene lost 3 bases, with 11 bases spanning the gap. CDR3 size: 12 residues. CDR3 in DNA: TGCAGTGCCCCATTCGGGCACACTGAAGCTTTCTTT. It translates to CSAPFGHTEAFF.

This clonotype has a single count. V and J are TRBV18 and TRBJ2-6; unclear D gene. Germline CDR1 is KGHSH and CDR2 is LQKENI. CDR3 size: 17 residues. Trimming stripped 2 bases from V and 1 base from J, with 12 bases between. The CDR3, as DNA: TGTGCCAGCTCACCAATACCTGTGACTTCTGGGGCCAACGTCCTGACTTTC. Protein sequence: CASSPIPVTSGANVLTF. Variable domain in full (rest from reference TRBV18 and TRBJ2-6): NAGVMQNPRHLVRRRGQEARLRCSPMKGHSHVYWYRQLPEEGLKFMVYLQKENIIDESGMPKERFSAEFPKEGPSILRIQQVVRGDSAAYFCASSPIPVTSGANVLTFGAGSRLTVL.

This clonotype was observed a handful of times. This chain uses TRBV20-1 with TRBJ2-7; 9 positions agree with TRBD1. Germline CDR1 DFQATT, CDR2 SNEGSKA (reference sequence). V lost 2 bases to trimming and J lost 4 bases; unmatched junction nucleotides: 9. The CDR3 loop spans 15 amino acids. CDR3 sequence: CSARNTGGYGYEQYF. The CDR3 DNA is TGCAGTGCTAGAAATACAGGGGGCTATGGATACGAGCAGTACTTC.